This T cell receptor (beta chain) was identified during a study of T cells in tuberculosis. Overall study context: The T cells targeted glucose monomycolate, a mycobacterial lipid, via CD1B.

V dropped 3 bases and J dropped 1 base, with 11 bases sitting between them. The germline CDR1 and CDR2 sequences are KGHSH and LQKENI. This CDR3 is built from 15 residues. General study results and limits: The stringent gate may have excluded weak CD1B-GMM tetramer binders.

TCR-alpha and TCR-beta chains were sequenced unpaired. Only in-frame clones appear in the TCRdb table, and some are missing; sequencing was by immunoSEQ multiplex PCR. The repertoire holds about 59,000 clones, with 80% to 85% as singletons. Cells were sorted from thawed PBMC rested overnight and stained with GMM-loaded CD1B tetramer, viability dye and anti-CD3. CD1B tetramers were loaded with Rhodococcus equi-derived C32 glucose monomycolate. Tetramer-negative cells, approximately 100,000 per donor, were also sorted. Sequenced material: CD1b-GMM tetramer-negative cells sorted from PBMCs. The chain joins TRBV18 to TRBJ2-3, with D perhaps matching TRBD2 (6 bases). The TCR sequence derives from an adult woman with latent tuberculosis. Here the CDR3 reads CASSPPPGGTDTQYF. CDR3 in DNA: TGTGCCAGCTCACCTCCTCCGGGGGGCACAGATACGCAGTATTTT.